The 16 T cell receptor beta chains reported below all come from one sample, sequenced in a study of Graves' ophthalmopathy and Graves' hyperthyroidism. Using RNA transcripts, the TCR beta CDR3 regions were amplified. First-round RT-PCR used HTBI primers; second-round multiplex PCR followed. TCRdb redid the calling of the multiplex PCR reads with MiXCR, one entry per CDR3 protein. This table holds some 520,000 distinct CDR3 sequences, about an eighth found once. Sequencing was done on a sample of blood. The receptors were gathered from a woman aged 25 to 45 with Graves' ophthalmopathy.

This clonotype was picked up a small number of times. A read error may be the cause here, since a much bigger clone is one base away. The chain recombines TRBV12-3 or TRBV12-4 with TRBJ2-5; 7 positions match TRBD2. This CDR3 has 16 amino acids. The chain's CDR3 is CASSFHFGGLQETKYF. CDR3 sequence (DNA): TGTGCCAGCAGTTTTCATTTCGGGGGACTACAAGAGACCAAGTACTTC.

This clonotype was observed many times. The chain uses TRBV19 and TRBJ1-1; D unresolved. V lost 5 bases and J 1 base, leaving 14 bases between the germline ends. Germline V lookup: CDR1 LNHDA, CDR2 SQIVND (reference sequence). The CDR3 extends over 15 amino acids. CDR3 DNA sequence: TGTGCCAGTAGTGCCACAACGACGGGGAACACTGAAGCTTTCTTT. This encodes CASSATTTGNTEAFF. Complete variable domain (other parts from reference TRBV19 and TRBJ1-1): DGGITQSPKYLFRKEGQNVTLSCEQNLNHDAMYWYRQDPGQGLRLIYYSQIVNDFQKGDIAEGYSVSREKKESFPLTVTSAQKNPTAFYLCASSATTTGNTEAFFGQGTRLTVV.

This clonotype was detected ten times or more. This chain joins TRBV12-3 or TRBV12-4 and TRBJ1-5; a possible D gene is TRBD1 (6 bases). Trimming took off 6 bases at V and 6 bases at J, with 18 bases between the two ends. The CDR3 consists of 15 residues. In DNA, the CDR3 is TGTGCCAGCAGCTCGGGACCCCAAGGGGGTCAGCCCCAGCATTTT. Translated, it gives CASSSGPQGGQPQHF.

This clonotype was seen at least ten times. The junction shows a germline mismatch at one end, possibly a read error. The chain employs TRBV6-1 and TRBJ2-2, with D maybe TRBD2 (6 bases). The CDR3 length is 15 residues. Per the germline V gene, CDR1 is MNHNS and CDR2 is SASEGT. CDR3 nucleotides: TGTGCCAGCAGGTTGCCCGGGCGGGATCCCGGGGAACTGTTTTTT. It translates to CASRLPGRDPGELFF.

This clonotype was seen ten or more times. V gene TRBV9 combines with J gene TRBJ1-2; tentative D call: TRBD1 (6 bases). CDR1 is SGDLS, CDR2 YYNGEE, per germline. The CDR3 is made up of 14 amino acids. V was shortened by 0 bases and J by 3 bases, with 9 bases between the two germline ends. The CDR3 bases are TGTGCCAGCAGCGTAGGAGGGGGGGACTATGGCTACACCTTC. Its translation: CASSVGGGDYGYTF.

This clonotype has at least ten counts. The CDR3 sequence: CASCLPGRKGTQYF. The CDR3 nucleotides read TGTGCCAGCTGCCTCCCCGGAAGAAAGGGGACCCAGTACTTC. The rearrangement links TRBV28 to TRBJ2-5; D gene ambiguous. CDR3 size: 14 residues. V lost 8 bases to trimming and J lost 7 bases, with 20 bases between them. Germline CDR1 and CDR2: MDHEN and SYDVKM.

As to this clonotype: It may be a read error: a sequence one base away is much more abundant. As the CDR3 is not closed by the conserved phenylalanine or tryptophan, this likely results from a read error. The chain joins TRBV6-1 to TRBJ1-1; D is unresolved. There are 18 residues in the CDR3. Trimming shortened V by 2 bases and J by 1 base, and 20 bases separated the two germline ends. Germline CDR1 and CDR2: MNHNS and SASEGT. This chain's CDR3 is CASSETRGRGGGNTEAFV. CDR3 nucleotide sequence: TGTGCCAGCAGTGAAACGAGAGGACGGGGAGGCGGGAACACTGAAGCTTTCGTT.

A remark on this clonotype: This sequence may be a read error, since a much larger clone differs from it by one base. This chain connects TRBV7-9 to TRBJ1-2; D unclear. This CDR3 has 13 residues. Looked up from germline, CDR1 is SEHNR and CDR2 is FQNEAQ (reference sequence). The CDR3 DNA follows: TGTGCCAGCAGCTTGGTCCAGTTCTATGTCTACACCTTC. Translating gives CASSLVQFYVYTF.

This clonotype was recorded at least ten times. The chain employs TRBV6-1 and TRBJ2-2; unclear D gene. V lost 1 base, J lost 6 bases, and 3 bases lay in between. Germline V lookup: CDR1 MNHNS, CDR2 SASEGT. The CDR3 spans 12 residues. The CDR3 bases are TGTGCCAGCAGTGAAGGGGCCGGGGAGCTGTTTTTT. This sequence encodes CASSEGAGELFF.

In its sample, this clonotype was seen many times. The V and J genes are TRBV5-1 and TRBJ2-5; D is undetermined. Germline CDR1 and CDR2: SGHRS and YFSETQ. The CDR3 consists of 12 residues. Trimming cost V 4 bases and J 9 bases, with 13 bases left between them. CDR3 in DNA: TGCGCCAGCAGCCCCTATGGAGCTTCCCAGTACTTC. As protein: CASSPYGASQYF.

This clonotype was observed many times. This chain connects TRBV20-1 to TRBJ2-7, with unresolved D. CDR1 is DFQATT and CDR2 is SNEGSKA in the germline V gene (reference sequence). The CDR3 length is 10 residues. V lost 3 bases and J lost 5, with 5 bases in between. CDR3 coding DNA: TGCAGTGCTAGGGTCCACGAGCAGTACTTC. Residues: CSARVHEQYF.

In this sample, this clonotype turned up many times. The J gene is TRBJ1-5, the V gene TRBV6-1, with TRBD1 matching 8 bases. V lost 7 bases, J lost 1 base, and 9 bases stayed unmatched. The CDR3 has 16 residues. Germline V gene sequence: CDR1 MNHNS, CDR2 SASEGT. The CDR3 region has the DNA TGTGCCAGCACCGCCCGCGGGGACAGGAGCAATCAGCCCCAGCATTTT. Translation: CASTARGDRSNQPQHF.

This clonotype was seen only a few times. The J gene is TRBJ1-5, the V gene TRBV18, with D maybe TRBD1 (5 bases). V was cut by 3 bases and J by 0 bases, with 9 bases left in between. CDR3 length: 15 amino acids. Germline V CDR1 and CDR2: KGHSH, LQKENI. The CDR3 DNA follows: TGTGCCAGCTCACCGGACAAATATAGCAATCAGCCCCAGCATTTT. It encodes CASSPDKYSNQPQHF. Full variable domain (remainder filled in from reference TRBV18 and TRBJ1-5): NAGVMQNPRHLVRRRGQEARLRCSPMKGHSHVYWYRQLPEEGLKFMVYLQKENIIDESGMPKERFSAEFPKEGPSILRIQQVVRGDSAAYFCASSPDKYSNQPQHFGDGTRLSIL.

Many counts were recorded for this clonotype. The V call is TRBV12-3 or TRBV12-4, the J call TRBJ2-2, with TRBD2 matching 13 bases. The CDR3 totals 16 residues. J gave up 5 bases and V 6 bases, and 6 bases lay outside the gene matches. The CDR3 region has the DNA TGTGCCAGCAGCACTAGCGGGAGGGGCGGGACCGGGGAGCTGTTTTTT. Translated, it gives CASSTSGRGGTGELFF.

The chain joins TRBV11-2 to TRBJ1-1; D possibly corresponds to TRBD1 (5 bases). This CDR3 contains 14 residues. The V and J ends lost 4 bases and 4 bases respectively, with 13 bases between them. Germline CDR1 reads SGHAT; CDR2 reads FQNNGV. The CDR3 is CASSSGGPSTEAFF. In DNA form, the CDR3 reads TGTGCCAGCAGCTCTGGGGGTCCGAGCACTGAAGCTTTCTTT.

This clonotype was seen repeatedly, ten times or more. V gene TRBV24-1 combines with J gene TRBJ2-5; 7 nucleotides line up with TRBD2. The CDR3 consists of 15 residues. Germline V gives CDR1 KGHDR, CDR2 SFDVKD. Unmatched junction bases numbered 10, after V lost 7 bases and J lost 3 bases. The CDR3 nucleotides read TGTGCCACCAGCGCCGGGACTATCGGCGAAGAGACCCAGTACTTC. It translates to CATSAGTIGEETQYF.